Below, 16 T cell receptor beta chains from the same sample are listed, as sequenced in a study of cytomegalovirus exposure and HLA in healthy donors (dated by TCRdb to between 2016 and 2019). Library prep was done by the immunoSEQ multiplex PCR assay. A mixture of 60 forward primers for TCR Vbeta segments and 13 reverse primers for TCR Jbeta segments was used in the multiplex PCR. TCRdb took this table from immuneACCESS and kept in-frame rearrangements with V and J called. Such tables lack part of the clones; where checked against another copy, unresolved V genes explain under half of the gap, and the rest is unexplained. This sample has roughly 170,000 clones in its table, and roughly 84% of those were observed once. The ten largest clones take up roughly 1.5% of the sample. Specimen: PBMCs. The source of these receptors is a male donor in good health and CMV-seronegative.

V gene TRBV4-1 combines with J gene TRBJ2-5, with a possible D match to TRBD2 (6 bases). V was clipped by 1 base and J by 11 bases, with 20 bases between them. The CDR3 totals 15 residues. Germline loops: CDR1 MGHRA, CDR2 YSYEKL. The CDR3 nucleotides read TGCGCCAGCAGCCAAGCGGGGCGAGAAGATCGGGAGCAGTACTTC. This gives the protein CASSQAGREDREQYF.

The V and J genes are TRBV4-1 and TRBJ2-1, with D perhaps matching TRBD2 (6 bases). V lost 4 bases and J lost 3, with 16 bases in between. The CDR3 is 16 amino acids. The germline CDR1 and CDR2 sequences are MGHRA and YSYEKL. Here the CDR3 DNA reads TGCGCCAGCAGCCCGACGGTGATAGCGGACTACAATGAGCAGTTCTTC. Translation: CASSPTVIADYNEQFF.

The rearrangement uses TRBV11-2 and TRBJ2-7; D unresolved. The CDR3 runs 14 residues. CDR1 is SGHAT, CDR2 FQNNGV, per germline. V dropped 1 base and J dropped 0 bases, with 7 bases sitting between them. CDR3 amino acids: CASSLGLSSYEQYF. CDR3 nucleotides: TGTGCCAGCAGCTTAGGCCTTAGCTCCTACGAGCAGTACTTC. The variable domain in full, completed from reference TRBV11-2 and TRBJ2-7, reads EAGVAQSPRYKIIEKRQSVAFWCNPISGHATLYWYQQILGQGPKLLIQFQNNGVVDDSQLPKDRFSAERLKGVDSTLKIQPAKLEDSAVYLCASSLGLSSYEQYFGPGTRLTVT.

The V and J genes are TRBV15 and TRBJ1-1; TRBD1 agrees at 9 bases. Trimming took 8 bases from V and 3 from J; bases not matched to a gene: 7. The CDR3 loop spans 14 amino acids. Germline loops: CDR1 LNHNV, CDR2 YYDKDF (reference sequence). The CDR3 DNA reads TGTGCCACCGGCACAGGGGGCACGTACACTGAAGCTTTCTTT. This encodes CATGTGGTYTEAFF.

J is TRBJ2-5 and V is TRBV5-6, with D possibly matching TRBD1 (5 bases). Between the trimmed V and J ends, which lost 0 bases and 1 base, there was a span of 10 bases. In germline, CDR1 is SGHDT, CDR2 YYEEEE. The CDR3 has 15 amino acids. The CDR3 loop reads CASSLGARVQETQYF. DNA for the CDR3: TGTGCCAGCAGCTTGGGGGCCAGGGTCCAAGAGACCCAGTACTTC. The whole variable domain, filled in from reference TRBV5-6 and TRBJ2-5, reads DAGVTQSPTHLIKTRGQQVTLRCSPKSGHDTVSWYQQALGQGPQFIFQYYEEEERQRGNFPDRFSGHQFPNYSSELNVNALLLGDSALYLCASSLGARVQETQYFGPGTRLLVL.

The chain couples TRBV11-3 to TRBJ2-2; maybe TRBD1 (6 bases). Trimming pared 5 bases from V and 0 bases from J, leaving 16 bases between. The CDR3 loop spans 17 amino acids. Germline CDR1 and CDR2: SGHNT and YENEEA. CDR3 in amino acids: CASSPPWTEPNTGELFF. CDR3 coding DNA: TGTGCCAGCAGCCCACCATGGACAGAGCCGAACACCGGGGAGCTGTTTTTT. The variable domain in full, completed from reference TRBV11-3 and TRBJ2-2, reads EAGVVQSPRYKIIEKKQPVAFWCNPISGHNTLYWYLQNLGQGPELLIRYENEEAVDDSQLPKDRFSAERLKGVDSTLKIQPAELGDSAVYLCASSPPWTEPNTGELFFGEGSRLTVL.

The chain links TRBV5-4 to TRBJ1-1; maybe TRBD1 (5 bases). Trimming shortened V by 5 bases and J by 1 base, and 21 bases separated the two germline ends. Germline CDR1 reads SGHNT; CDR2 reads YYREEE (reference sequence). The CDR3 is made up of 17 amino acids. CDR3: CASRHLEKVGGNTEAFF. As DNA, the CDR3 is TGTGCCAGCAGACATTTAGAGAAGGTCGGGGGGAACACTGAAGCTTTCTTT.

The genes are TRBV6-5 and TRBJ2-7; D perhaps matches TRBD2 (5 bases). Deletions cut 0 bases from V and 10 bases from J, with 16 bases between. Germline-derived CDR1 and CDR2 are MNHEY and SVGAGI. The CDR3 is 14 residues long. The DNA of the CDR3 is TGTGCCAGCAGTTACTCGGTGCTAGCATCCGCTCAGTACTTC. Residues: CASSYSVLASAQYF.

This clone was seen only a few times. This chain links TRBV9 with TRBJ2-3; possible D gene TRBD2, 6 bases. CDR1 and CDR2 (germline): SGDLS, YYNGEE. The CDR3 has 16 residues. Trimming took 4 bases from V and 0 from J, leaving 15 bases between them. Here the CDR3 DNA reads TGTGCCAGCAGCCCTCGAGGACTACAAAGCACAGATACGCAGTATTTT. Translating it yields CASSPRGLQSTDTQYF.

The CDR3: CASSLFGDRSSGANVLTF. The CDR3 DNA reads TGTGCCAGCAGTTTATTTGGGGACAGGAGCTCTGGGGCCAACGTCCTGACTTTC. This rearrangement joins TRBV27 to TRBJ2-6; 8 bases align to TRBD1. The ends lost 1 base at V and 0 bases at J; junction bases unmatched: 5. The CDR3 runs to 18 residues. Germline V gives CDR1 MNHEY, CDR2 SMNVEV (reference sequence).

The gene calls are TRBV11-2 and TRBJ1-3; no clear D gene. The length of the CDR3 is 15 residues. Germline loops: CDR1 SGHAT, CDR2 FQNNGV. V dropped 1 base and J dropped 4 bases, with 11 bases sitting between them. Here the CDR3 reads CASSLVWARGNTIYF. CDR3 in DNA: TGTGCCAGCAGCTTAGTTTGGGCCCGCGGAAACACCATATATTTT.

The chain is built from TRBV19 and TRBJ1-2, with 9 bases matching TRBD1. Germline CDR1 is LNHDA and CDR2 is SQIVND (reference sequence). J was trimmed by 0 bases and V by 4 bases; bases with no gene match: 6. The CDR3 is made up of 16 amino acids. The CDR3 region is CASSTGTGLTNYGYTF. CDR3 in DNA: TGTGCCAGTAGTACCGGGACAGGGCTTACTAACTATGGCTACACCTTC. Complete variable domain (other parts from reference TRBV19 and TRBJ1-2): DGGITQSPKYLFRKEGQNVTLSCEQNLNHDAMYWYRQDPGQGLRLIYYSQIVNDFQKGDIAEGYSVSREKKESFPLTVTSAQKNPTAFYLCASSTGTGLTNYGYTFGSGTRLTVV.

V gene TRBV7-6 combines with J gene TRBJ2-5; D is unresolved. Trimming removed 5 bases from V and 0 bases from J, with 19 bases in between. CDR1 is SGHVS, CDR2 FNYEAQ, per germline. The CDR3 is made up of 17 amino acids. The CDR3 reads CASSPRHNAVYQETQYF. The CDR3 bases are TGTGCCAGCAGCCCCCGTCACAATGCGGTGTACCAAGAGACCCAGTACTTC.

This chain joins TRBV5-5 and TRBJ2-1; TRBD1 agrees at 8 bases. This CDR3 spans 15 amino acids. The junction had 7 bases not matched to a gene; V was cut back by 4 bases and J by 4 bases. Germline-derived CDR1 and CDR2 are SGHKS and YYEKEE (reference sequence). CDR3 bases: TGTGCCAGCAGCCAAGGACAGGGTCCATACAATGAGCAGTTCTTC. This codes for CASSQGQGPYNEQFF.

CDR3 in amino acids: CASRLTSGVQETQYF. DNA of the CDR3: TGTGCCAGCAGGTTGACTAGCGGGGTCCAAGAGACCCAGTACTTC. The gene calls are TRBV27 and TRBJ2-5; 11 bases are shared with TRBD2. This CDR3 spans 15 amino acids. With V trimmed by 6 bases and J by 1 base, 4 bases remained unmatched. The germline V gene encodes CDR1 MNHEY and CDR2 SMNVEV (reference sequence).

Only one count was recorded for this clone. This rearrangement joins TRBV29-1 to TRBJ1-1; D remains unclear. The CDR3 length is 12 residues. Between the trimmed V and J ends, which lost 4 bases and 5 bases, there was a span of 11 bases. Germline V gene data show CDR1 as SQVTM and CDR2 as ANQGSEA. CDR3 protein: CSVAGSGTEAFF. For the CDR3, the DNA is TGCAGCGTTGCTGGATCGGGGACTGAAGCTTTCTTT.